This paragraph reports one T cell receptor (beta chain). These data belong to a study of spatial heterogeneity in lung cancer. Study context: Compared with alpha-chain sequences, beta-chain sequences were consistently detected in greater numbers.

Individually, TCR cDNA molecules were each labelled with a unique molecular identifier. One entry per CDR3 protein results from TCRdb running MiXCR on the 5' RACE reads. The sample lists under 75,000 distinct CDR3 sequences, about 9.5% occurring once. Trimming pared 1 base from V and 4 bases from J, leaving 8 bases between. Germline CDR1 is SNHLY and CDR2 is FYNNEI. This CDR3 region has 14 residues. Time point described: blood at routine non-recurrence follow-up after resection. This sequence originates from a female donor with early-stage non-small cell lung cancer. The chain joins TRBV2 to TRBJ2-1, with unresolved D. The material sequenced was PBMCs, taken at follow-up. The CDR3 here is CASSEGESYNEQFF. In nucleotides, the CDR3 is TGTGCCAGCAGTGAAGGAGAGTCGTACAATGAGCAGTTCTTC.